One and the same sample provided the 24 T cell receptor beta chains below, sequenced in a study of shared T cell receptors in the human thymus (dated by TCRdb to the early 2020s). Libraries were made using the immunoSEQ multiplex PCR assay. The clones in this table, taken by TCRdb from immuneACCESS, are in-frame only. Not every clone is retained; where verified, under half of the shortfall comes from an unresolved V gene, and the cause of the rest is unknown. The sample has about 380,000 clones on record, roughly 94% of them singletons. The ten top clones hold 0.02% of the sample. What was sequenced was thymocytes. The source of these receptors is a human donor.

V gene TRBV30 combines with J gene TRBJ2-1; tentatively, D is TRBD1 or TRBD2 (5 bases each). CDR1 and CDR2 from the germline V gene are GTSNPN and SVGIG (reference sequence). The CDR3 has 14 residues. V gave up 1 base and J gave up 14 bases, with 21 bases separating them. In DNA form, the CDR3 reads TGTGCCTGGAGTGGTAGGGGCCAGATCCCGGAGGAGTTCTTC. It encodes CAWSGRGQIPEEFF.

The gene calls are TRBV6-1 and TRBJ2-3; a weak D match, TRBD1 (5 bases). Trimming pared 6 bases from V and 6 bases from J, leaving 10 bases between. This CDR3 spans 12 amino acids. Germline lookup yields CDR1 MNHNS and CDR2 SASEGT. In DNA form, the CDR3 reads TGTGCCAGCAGGAAACGACAGGATACGCAGTATTTT. Translating it yields CASRKRQDTQYF.

The CDR3 nucleotides read TGTGCCAGCAGTAGGACAGGGGTACAGACTGAAGCTTTCTTT. Its translation: CASSRTGVQTEAFF. J is TRBJ1-1 and V is TRBV28; 9 nucleotides line up with TRBD1. The CDR3 is made up of 14 amino acids. Unmatched junction bases numbered 6, after V lost 5 bases and J lost 5 bases. Germline V lookup: CDR1 MDHEN, CDR2 SYDVKM.

The rearrangement links TRBV27 to TRBJ2-3, with 9 positions matching TRBD2. The CDR3 has 19 amino acids. Germline V gives CDR1 MNHEY, CDR2 SMNVEV (reference sequence). With 0 bases clipped from V and 11 bases from J, the junction kept 21 bases outside the gene matches. CDR3 region: CASSLSVYPSGMPGWGQYF. The DNA for the CDR3 is TGTGCCAGCAGTTTATCGGTCTATCCTAGCGGGATGCCCGGTTGGGGGCAGTATTTT.

The gene calls are TRBV27 and TRBJ2-3; TRBD2 matches 14 bases. The CDR3 is made up of 21 amino acids. Germline values: CDR1 MNHEY, CDR2 SMNVEV (reference sequence). J gave up 0 bases and V 6 bases, and 17 bases lay outside the gene matches. CDR3 bases: TGTGCCAGCAGCTCTAGGGCCGGACTAGCGGGAGGTGGAGGGAGCACAGATACGCAGTATTTT. Encoded protein: CASSSRAGLAGGGGSTDTQYF.

The CDR3 bases are TGTGCCAGCAGTTTCTGGGGGTCCTACGAGCAGTACTTC. Protein product: CASSFWGSYEQYF. The chain joins TRBV28 to TRBJ2-7; the D call may be TRBD1 or TRBD2 (5 bases each). CDR1 MDHEN and CDR2 SYDVKM come from the germline V gene. Trimming removed 3 bases at V and 1 base at J, with 7 bases between. The CDR3 has 13 amino acids.

This clone was detected only once. The CDR3 DNA follows: TGTGCCAGCTCACCTTGGACGGGGAACACCGGGGAGCTGTTTTTT. Translation gives CASSPWTGNTGELFF. The chain joins TRBV18 to TRBJ2-2; the D is unclear. The CDR3 sequence is 15 residues long. Germline values: CDR1 KGHSH, CDR2 LQKENI. V was shortened by 3 bases and J by 1 base, with 9 bases between the two germline ends.

The chain combines TRBV9 with TRBJ1-2; D perhaps matches TRBD1 (6 bases). Trimming removed 3 bases from V and 4 bases from J, with 10 bases in between. This CDR3 comprises 13 residues. Germline V lookup: CDR1 SGDLS, CDR2 YYNGEE. As DNA, the CDR3 is TGTGCCAGCAGCGCTCAGGGGTCCTATGGCTACACCTTC. Translating it yields CASSAQGSYGYTF. The whole variable domain, remainder taken from reference TRBV9 and TRBJ1-2, is DSGVTQTPKHLITATGQRVTLRCSPRSGDLSVYWYQQSLDQGLQFLIQYYNGEERAKGNILERFSAQQFPDLHSELNLSSLELGDSALYFCASSAQGSYGYTFGSGTRLTVV.

This chain links TRBV28 with TRBJ1-6, with TRBD1 matching over 9 bases. Germline CDR1 reads MDHEN; CDR2 reads SYDVKM. J lost 9 bases, V lost 6 bases, and 6 bases had no gene match. The CDR3 runs 14 residues. CDR3 coding DNA: TGTGCCAGCAGCCTGACAGGGGGGGGTTCACCCCTCCACTTT. This encodes CASSLTGGGSPLHF. Complete variable domain (other parts from reference TRBV28 and TRBJ1-6): DVKVTQSSRYLVKRTGEKVFLECVQDMDHENMFWYRQDPGLGLRLIYFSYDVKMKEKGDIPEGYSVSREKKERFSLILESASTNQTSMYLCASSLTGGGSPLHFGNGTRLTVT.

To note about this clone: Distinct nucleotide sequences in the sample also encode this CDR3. The chain is built from TRBV30 and TRBJ2-1; 15 nucleotides align to TRBD2. V trimming: 3 bases; J trimming: 6 bases; junction bases outside the gene matches: 12. The CDR3 is made up of 18 amino acids. Germline V lookup: CDR1 GTSNPN, CDR2 SVGIG (reference sequence). In DNA form, the CDR3 reads TGTGCCTGGAGGGGGGGGGTTTTGGGACTAGCGGGAGGCAATGAGCAGTTCTTC. Translated, it gives CAWRGGVLGLAGGNEQFF.

This chain connects TRBV21-1 to TRBJ2-7; the table's D call, TRBD1, was not checked against the DNA. TRBV21-1 is a known pseudogene. This CDR3 region has 21 residues. The CDR3 region has the DNA TGTGCCAGCAGCAAAGCGCTTAGGAGGGGCAGGGGGCCAGACTTTCCCTACGAGCAGTACTTC. Translation: CASSKALRRGRGPDFPYEQYF.

The chain joins TRBV21-1 to TRBJ2-7; TRBD2 was called by the table and not checked on the DNA. TRBV21-1 is noted as a pseudogene. The CDR3 totals 19 residues. Here the CDR3 reads CASSKVSGTHPQSSYEQYF. The CDR3 DNA follows: TGTGCCAGCAGCAAAGTTTCCGGGACTCACCCTCAAAGCTCCTACGAGCAGTACTTC.

The CDR3 loop is CASSLFVAGAPSTEQYF. DNA for the CDR3: TGTGCCAGCAGTTTATTCGTCGCAGGGGCCCCCTCTACGGAGCAGTACTTC. J is TRBJ2-7 and V is TRBV28, with D possibly TRBD1 on 6 matching bases. This CDR3 has 17 residues. Trimming shortened V by 1 base and J by 7 bases, and 23 bases separated the two germline ends. Germline CDR1 and CDR2: MDHEN and SYDVKM.

The gene calls are TRBV27 and TRBJ1-1; TRBD1 matches at 7 bases. The junction had 20 bases not matched to a gene; V was cut back by 2 bases and J by 5 bases. There are 19 residues in the CDR3. Germline V CDR1 and CDR2: MNHEY, SMNVEV (reference sequence). CDR3 in DNA: TGTGCCAGCAGTTTAGCCCCGGGAGGGGGCTCGTTCGAGCGGACTGAAGCTTTCTTT. Encoded protein: CASSLAPGGGSFERTEAFF.

The gene calls are TRBV6-5 and TRBJ2-1; 9 nucleotides line up with TRBD2. J lost 7 bases, V lost 0 bases, and 7 bases had no gene match. Germline-derived CDR1 and CDR2 are MNHEY and SVGAGI. The CDR3 length is 16 residues. The CDR3 coding sequence is TGTGCCAGCAGTTACTCAGAGGGCGGGAGGGTTAATGAGCAGTTCTTC. It is translated as CASSYSEGGRVNEQFF.

A single count supports this clone. The chain links TRBV6-4 to TRBJ1-5; D unresolved. This CDR3 comprises 16 residues. Trimming removed 0 bases at V and 0 bases at J, with 9 bases between. The germline V gene encodes CDR1 MRHNA and CDR2 SNTAGT. DNA for the CDR3: TGTGCCAGCAGTGACTCGGTTGCACATAGCAATCAGCCCCAGCATTTT. Translation gives CASSDSVAHSNQPQHF.

This clone was detected a few times. This chain connects TRBV2 to TRBJ2-3, with D perhaps matching TRBD2 (6 bases). The CDR3 consists of 13 residues. Germline V gene sequence: CDR1 SNHLY, CDR2 FYNNEI. CDR3 sequence: CVSGGNIGDTQYF. Written as DNA, the CDR3 is TGTGTCTCGGGCGGGAATATCGGAGATACGCAGTATTTT.

Here the CDR3 reads CASSSETENEKLFF. As DNA, the CDR3 is TGTGCCAGCAGTTCAGAGACAGAGAATGAAAAACTGTTTTTT. V gene TRBV28 combines with J gene TRBJ1-4; tentatively, D is TRBD1 (5 bases). Trimming stripped 4 bases from V and 5 bases from J, with 11 bases between. This CDR3 is 14 amino acids long. Germline assignment: CDR1 MDHEN and CDR2 SYDVKM.

The CDR3 protein is CASSLEVRDSRVVNTEAFF. The CDR3 bases are TGCGCCAGCAGCCTAGAAGTCCGGGACAGCAGGGTCGTGAACACTGAAGCTTTCTTT. The chain employs TRBV4-1 and TRBJ1-1; 7 positions agree with TRBD1. The CDR3 spans 19 residues. Germline assignment: CDR1 MGHRA and CDR2 YSYEKL. With V trimmed by 4 bases and J by 0 bases, 17 bases remained unmatched.

The chain has TRBV19 and TRBJ2-1; D is possibly TRBD1 (5 bases). CDR1 is LNHDA, CDR2 SQIVND, per germline (reference sequence). This CDR3 comprises 12 residues. Trimming pared 9 bases from V and 4 bases from J, leaving 10 bases between. The DNA for the CDR3 is TGTGCCAGGGTTCACAGGTACAATGAGCAGTTCTTC. Protein: CARVHRYNEQFF.

V gene TRBV19 combines with J gene TRBJ2-3, with 9 nucleotides matching TRBD2. V lost 4 bases to trimming and J lost 0 bases; unmatched junction nucleotides: 5. The CDR3 loop spans 16 amino acids. Looked up from germline, CDR1 is LNHDA and CDR2 is SQIVND (reference sequence). The CDR3 DNA follows: TGTGCCAGTAGTACTCGACTAGCGGAGAGCACAGATACGCAGTATTTT. Its translation: CASSTRLAESTDTQYF.

This rearrangement joins TRBV18 to TRBJ2-7; possible D gene TRBD2, 6 bases. The CDR3 length is 18 residues. CDR1 and CDR2 (germline): KGHSH, LQKENI. The germline V and J ends were trimmed by 1 base and 2 bases, with 21 bases remaining between them. The CDR3 coding sequence is TGTGCCAGCTCACCACGTGAGACTAGTGATGTCCCTCCCTACGAGCAGTACTTC. The encoded protein is CASSPRETSDVPPYEQYF. Combining the CDR3 with reference TRBV18 and TRBJ2-7 gives the whole variable domain NAGVMQNPRHLVRRRGQEARLRCSPMKGHSHVYWYRQLPEEGLKFMVYLQKENIIDESGMPKERFSAEFPKEGPSILRIQQVVRGDSAAYFCASSPRETSDVPPYEQYFGPGTRLTVT.

The chain uses TRBV7-2 and TRBJ1-1, with 10 bases that match TRBD1. J was trimmed by 4 bases and V by 3 bases; bases with no gene match: 5. The CDR3 length is 15 residues. Germline V gene lookup returns CDR1 SGHTA and CDR2 FQGNSA. The CDR3 nucleotides are TGTGCCAGCAGCTTGGGTCGGACAGGGGGCACTGAAGCTTTCTTT. It codes for CASSLGRTGGTEAFF. Full variable domain (outside the CDR3, taken from reference TRBV7-2 and TRBJ1-1): GAGVSQSPSNKVTEKGKDVELRCDPISGHTALYWYRQSLGQGLEFLIYFQGNSAPDKSGLPSDRFSAERTGGSVSTLTIQRTQQEDSAVYLCASSLGRTGGTEAFFGQGTRLTVV.

The chain couples TRBV5-3 to TRBJ2-7, with 12 positions matching TRBD2. TRBV5-3 has ORF status, its function being uncertain. The CDR3 runs to 18 residues. The trim removed 0 bases at V and 2 bases at J, leaving 9 bases unmatched. The CDR3 DNA follows: TGTGCCAGAAGCTTGGTGGAGAGACTAGCGGGAGTGGCCTACGAGCAGTACTTC. This encodes CARSLVERLAGVAYEQYF.